These 27 T cell receptor beta chains came from one sample sequenced in a study of T cell changes during pregnancy in multiple sclerosis. The protocol was immunoSEQ multiplex PCR, while the TCRdb copy is restricted to in-frame clones and leaves out a portion. The sample shows about 60,000 clones, 93% of them seen only once. The starting material was CD8+ T cells from peripheral blood mononuclear cells, obtained in the second trimester of pregnancy. Source of these receptors: a female donor with multiple sclerosis, enrolled in a pregnancy study.

This chain connects TRBV12-5 to TRBJ2-7, with a tentative D call TRBD1 (5 bases). The V end was cut by 6 bases, the J end by 3 bases, with 18 bases between. This CDR3 has 15 amino acids. Per the germline V gene, CDR1 is LGHNT and CDR2 is FRNRAP. CDR3 in DNA: TGTGCTAGTGGCCTGGGCCAGGGCCTCCTCTACGAGCAGTACTTC. Protein: CASGLGQGLLYEQYF.

Only one count was recorded for this clone. The chain couples TRBV6-5 to TRBJ1-2; 8 bases agree with TRBD1. V lost 5 bases and J lost 5; bases outside the gene matches: 4. This CDR3 region has 13 residues. Germline loops: CDR1 MNHEY, CDR2 SVGAGI. CDR3 sequence (DNA): TGTGCCAGCAGTCCCACAGGGGGGTATGGCTACACCTTC. Protein sequence: CASSPTGGYGYTF.

V is TRBV4-3 and J is TRBJ1-1; a weak D match, TRBD1 (6 bases). Germline values: CDR1 LGHNA, CDR2 YSLEER. CDR3 size: 17 residues. V lost 0 bases and J lost 1, with 15 bases in between. The CDR3 sequence is CASSQDGGGGGNTEAFF. CDR3 nucleotide sequence: TGCGCCAGCAGCCAAGATGGGGGCGGGGGTGGGAACACTGAAGCTTTCTTT.

V gene TRBV9 combines with J gene TRBJ1-4, with 8 bases that match TRBD1. Germline-derived CDR1 and CDR2 are SGDLS and YYNGEE. V gave up 0 bases and J gave up 3 bases; unmatched junction bases: 7. This CDR3 comprises 17 residues. CDR3 residues: CASSVEAGGKANEKLFF. The DNA for the CDR3 is TGTGCCAGCAGCGTAGAAGCAGGGGGCAAAGCTAATGAAAAACTGTTTTTT.

V usage is TRBV4-2 and J usage is TRBJ2-1; a weak D match, TRBD2 (7 bases). Trimming removed 0 bases from V and 5 bases from J, with 14 bases in between. Germline CDR1 reads LGHNA; CDR2 reads YNFKEQ. CDR3 length: 16 amino acids. CDR3 in DNA: TGTGCCAGCAGCCAAGATTTAACGGGGGGCCACAATGAGCAGTTCTTC. Its translation: CASSQDLTGGHNEQFF.

The CDR3 here is CASSFRDRGWDEQFF. The CDR3 DNA is TGTGCCAGCAGTTTCCGGGACAGGGGTTGGGATGAGCAGTTCTTC. The J gene is TRBJ2-1, the V gene TRBV27; TRBD1 aligns across 10 bases. The V and J ends lost 3 bases and 8 bases, in that order; junction bases with no gene match: 7. In germline, CDR1 is MNHEY, CDR2 SMNVEV (reference sequence). The CDR3 contains 15 residues.

The rearrangement links TRBV28 to TRBJ2-7; 8 bases are a match to TRBD1. Germline CDR1 is MDHEN and CDR2 is SYDVKM. The ends lost 3 bases at V and 6 bases at J; junction bases unmatched: 7. The CDR3 loop spans 14 amino acids. This chain's CDR3 is CASSLPGQVTEQYF. The CDR3 bases are TGTGCCAGCAGTTTGCCGGGACAGGTAACCGAGCAGTACTTC.

The chain combines TRBV19 with TRBJ1-2; 7 bases match TRBD1. CDR1 and CDR2 (germline): LNHDA, SQIVND (reference sequence). J lost 5 bases, V lost 4 bases, and 10 bases had no gene match. This CDR3 is built from 15 residues. The CDR3 protein is CASSSTAGTDYGYTF. CDR3 nucleotide sequence: TGTGCCAGTAGTAGTACCGCCGGGACAGATTATGGCTACACCTTC.

The chain uses TRBV7-9 and TRBJ2-2; D gene uncertain. The V end was cut by 5 bases, the J end by 6 bases, with 13 bases between. The CDR3 is 14 residues long. The germline gives CDR1 SEHNR, CDR2 FQNEAQ (reference sequence). CDR3 DNA sequence: TGTGCCAGCAGCCCTCCCCTAGGATCCGGGGAGCTGTTTTTT. Amino acids: CASSPPLGSGELFF.

This clone was recorded only once. The rearrangement links TRBV4-3 to TRBJ2-2, with D possibly TRBD1 on 6 matching bases. Trimming stripped 0 bases from V and 7 bases from J, with 18 bases between. Germline CDR1 and CDR2: LGHNA and YSLEER. The CDR3 covers 17 residues. As DNA, the CDR3 is TGCGCCAGCAGCCAAGATCTAACCGGGACAATAGGCGGGGAGCTGTTTTTT. Encoded protein: CASSQDLTGTIGGELFF.

The V call is TRBV9, the J call TRBJ2-2, with 8 bases identical to TRBD2. CDR1 and CDR2 from the germline V gene are SGDLS and YYNGEE. V lost 0 bases to trimming and J lost 1 base; unmatched junction nucleotides: 11. The CDR3 runs 19 residues. CDR3: CASSVESHTSGRNTGELFF. CDR3 nucleotide sequence: TGTGCCAGCAGCGTAGAGAGCCATACTAGCGGAAGGAACACCGGGGAGCTGTTTTTT.

The chain uses TRBV28 and TRBJ1-1; TRBD1 agrees at 7 bases. Germline trimming cut 6 bases from V and 1 base from J; bases unmatched to any gene: 8. This CDR3 comprises 15 residues. The germline CDR1 and CDR2 sequences are MDHEN and SYDVKM. CDR3 DNA: TGTGCCAGCAGATCTACAGGGGCTTGGAACACTGAAGCTTTCTTT. Residues: CASRSTGAWNTEAFF.

V is TRBV28 and J is TRBJ1-1; weak D call: TRBD1 (5 bases). V gave up 3 bases and J gave up 6 bases, with 14 bases separating them. The CDR3 is made up of 14 amino acids. From germline, CDR1 is MDHEN and CDR2 SYDVKM. CDR3 loop: CASSFRPGEAEAFF. CDR3 bases: TGTGCCAGCAGTTTTCGGCCGGGGGAAGCTGAAGCTTTCTTT.

This clone was seen once. The J gene is TRBJ1-1, the V gene TRBV7-9; weak D call: TRBD1 (6 bases). CDR1 is SEHNR and CDR2 is FQNEAQ in the germline V gene (reference sequence). The ends were cut back, 5 bases at V and 0 bases at J, with 16 bases in the middle. CDR3 size: 16 residues. This CDR3 reads CASSPASGALNTEAFF. The CDR3 DNA sequence: TGTGCCAGCAGCCCAGCATCAGGGGCCCTGAACACTGAAGCTTTCTTT.

The sample holds a few counts of this clone. The V and J genes are TRBV15 and TRBJ1-3, with D maybe TRBD1 (5 bases). The germline V gene has CDR1 LNHNV and CDR2 YYDKDF (reference sequence). The germline V and J ends were trimmed by 3 bases and 2 bases, with 11 bases remaining between them. This CDR3 has 15 amino acids. The DNA for the CDR3 is TGTGCCACCAGCAGCGACAGAGACCCTGGAAACACCATATATTTT. This sequence encodes CATSSDRDPGNTIYF.

The rearrangement joins TRBV6-4 to TRBJ2-1; D might be TRBD2 (5 bases). Germline loops: CDR1 MRHNA, CDR2 SNTAGT. Trimming removed 4 bases at V and 0 bases at J, with 10 bases between. The CDR3 runs to 15 residues. This chain's CDR3 is CASSVGVGSYNEQFF. CDR3 sequence (DNA): TGTGCCAGCAGTGTCGGGGTCGGCTCCTACAATGAGCAGTTCTTC.

The chain links TRBV7-2 to TRBJ2-1; D perhaps matches TRBD2 (6 bases). Germline V gene lookup returns CDR1 SGHTA and CDR2 FQGNSA. The CDR3 has 16 residues. The V and J ends lost 5 bases and 0 bases respectively, with 14 bases between them. CDR3 DNA sequence: TGTGCCAGCAGCCCATTAGCGGAGCCCTCCTACAATGAGCAGTTCTTC. Translating gives CASSPLAEPSYNEQFF. The full variable domain, its missing parts supplied by reference TRBV7-2 and TRBJ2-1, is GAGVSQSPSNKVTEKGKDVELRCDPISGHTALYWYRQSLGQGLEFLIYFQGNSAPDKSGLPSDRFSAERTGGSVSTLTIQRTQQEDSAVYLCASSPLAEPSYNEQFFGPGTRLTVL.

The rearrangement joins TRBV2 to TRBJ2-1, with 12 bases identical to TRBD2. The CDR3 loop spans 18 amino acids. CDR1 SNHLY and CDR2 FYNNEI come from the germline V gene. With 1 base clipped from V and 4 bases from J, the junction kept 8 bases outside the gene matches. The CDR3 sequence: CASSEVERTSGKYNEQFF. The DNA for the CDR3 is TGTGCCAGCAGTGAAGTGGAGAGGACTAGCGGGAAATACAATGAGCAGTTCTTC.

This chain uses TRBV5-1 with TRBJ2-5; 8 bases match TRBD2. The V segment lost 3 bases and the J segment 1 base; nucleotides outside the gene matches: 2. The germline CDR1 and CDR2 sequences are SGHRS and YFSETQ. The CDR3 covers 14 residues. This chain's CDR3 is CASSSGLVQETQYF. As DNA, the CDR3 is TGCGCCAGCAGCTCGGGACTAGTCCAAGAGACCCAGTACTTC.

This sequence joins TRBV7-6 and TRBJ2-3; the match to TRBD2 covers 9 bases. The CDR3 runs to 16 residues. CDR1 is SGHVS, CDR2 FNYEAQ, per germline. V was clipped by 4 bases and J by 5 bases; unmatched bases: 10. CDR3 sequence (DNA): TGTGCCAGCAGCTACTCTGGCGGGGGGGCGCGAGATACGCAGTATTTT. Encoded protein: CASSYSGGGARDTQYF. Variable domain in full (rest from reference TRBV7-6 and TRBJ2-3): GAGVSQSPRYKVTKRGQDVALRCDPISGHVSLYWYRQALGQGPEFLTYFNYEAQQDKSGLPNDRFSAERPEGSISTLTIQRTEQRDSAMYRCASSYSGGGARDTQYFGPGTRLTVL.

The chain couples TRBV6-5 to TRBJ1-1, with D perhaps TRBD1 (5 bases). The ends were cut back, 2 bases at V and 7 bases at J, with 17 bases in the middle. Germline values: CDR1 MNHEY, CDR2 SVGAGI. The CDR3 spans 15 residues. The CDR3 region has the DNA TGTGCCAGCAGTTACGGGCTAGGGGTCAAGGATGAAGCTTTCTTT. Protein sequence: CASSYGLGVKDEAFF.

The chain combines TRBV29-1 with TRBJ2-1; TRBD2 aligns across 8 bases. CDR3 length equals 16 residues. CDR1 and CDR2 (germline): SQVTM, ANQGSEA. With V trimmed by 0 bases and J by 8 bases, 12 bases remained unmatched. The CDR3 bases are TGCAGCGTTGAAGATTCCTTCGGCGGGAGGTCCTATGAGCAGTTCTTC. This codes for CSVEDSFGGRSYEQFF.

The V and J genes are TRBV7-3 and TRBJ1-3, with 7 nucleotides matching TRBD1. The CDR3 is 14 residues long. Germline-derived CDR1 and CDR2 are SGHTA and FQGTGA. V was clipped by 4 bases and J by 4 bases; unmatched bases: 4. The CDR3 DNA sequence: TGTGCCAGCAGCTCCGGGACAGTCGGAAACACCATATATTTT. The encoded protein is CASSSGTVGNTIYF. The entire variable domain, with the rest obtained from reference TRBV7-3 and TRBJ1-3, is as follows: GAGVSQTPSNKVTEKGKYVELRCDPISGHTALYWYRQSLGQGPEFLIYFQGTGAADDSGLPNDRFFAVRPEGSVSTLKIQRTERGDSAVYLCASSSGTVGNTIYFGEGSWLTVV.

The chain recombines TRBV6-5 with TRBJ2-7; tentatively, D is TRBD1 (6 bases). The germline V gene has CDR1 MNHEY and CDR2 SVGAGI. V was pared by 2 bases and J by 2 bases, with 10 bases between. CDR3 size: 14 residues. The DNA for the CDR3 is TGTGCCAGCAGTTACCGTGGGACAACCTACGAGCAGTACTTC. Protein sequence: CASSYRGTTYEQYF.

The chain is built from TRBV4-2 and TRBJ1-5; 7 bases line up with TRBD1. The CDR3 has 16 residues. Germline V gene sequence: CDR1 LGHNA, CDR2 YNFKEQ. Trimming took 3 bases from V and 3 from J; bases not matched to a gene: 8. The CDR3 DNA sequence: TGTGCCAGCAGCCAGAGGGGGCGGGGTCCCAATCAGCCCCAGCATTTT. Its translation: CASSQRGRGPNQPQHF.

The chain has TRBV7-6 and TRBJ2-2, with D possibly matching TRBD2 (7 bases). Between the trimmed V and J ends, which lost 1 base and 4 bases, there was a span of 13 bases. The germline V gene has CDR1 SGHVS and CDR2 FNYEAQ. The CDR3 totals 16 residues. CDR3 residues: CASSLEGGAFTGELFF. CDR3 sequence (DNA): TGTGCCAGCAGCTTAGAAGGGGGGGCATTCACCGGGGAGCTGTTTTTT.

This chain connects TRBV6-5 to TRBJ1-5; D possibly corresponds to TRBD1 (6 bases). In germline, CDR1 is MNHEY, CDR2 SVGAGI. With 6 bases removed from V and 1 base from J, the gap between germline ends came to 10 bases. The CDR3 is 14 amino acids. CDR3 DNA: TGTGCCAGCAGCCCGGGACAAAGCAATCAGCCCCAGCATTTT. Translated: CASSPGQSNQPQHF.